This TCR beta chain came from a study of T cell responses to AZD1222 COVID-19 vaccine. Sequenced by immunoSEQ multiplex PCR; TCRdb stores in-frame clones only, minus some. The sample contains around 140,000 clones, about 93% of which appear only once. The length of the CDR3 is 12 residues. Germline values: CDR1 SNHLY, CDR2 FYNNEI. The V and J ends lost 5 bases and 0 bases respectively, with 4 bases between them. In this sample, this clone turned up once. The receptor was derived from an adult in good health. V and J are TRBV2 and TRBJ1-1; the D is unclear. Sequencing was performed on peripheral blood, taken on day 0 of AZD1222 vaccination. The CDR3 region is CASSLMNTEAFF. Here the CDR3 DNA reads TGTGCCAGCAGTCTAATGAACACTGAAGCTTTCTTT.